This TCR beta chain emerged from a study of preoperative IRX-2 immunotherapy in early breast cancer. This table comes from immunoSEQ multiplex PCR, and its TCRdb copy is limited to in-frame clones, with some not included. This repertoire shows over 30,000 clones, 85% to 90% found once; its top ten account for around 1.6%. This sample's treatment: preoperative locoregional IRX-2 cytokine immunotherapy. Preoperative locoregional IRX-2 cytokine immunotherapy was tested in the phase Ib source study. This CDR3 comprises 16 residues. Germline V gene data show CDR1 as SGHRS and CDR2 as YFSETQ. V was cut by 2 bases and J by 0 bases, with 13 bases left in between.

The gene calls are TRBV5-1 and TRBJ2-3; D is unclear. This receptor was taken from a human donor with breast cancer. Sequenced here: tumor tissue, sampled after IRX-2 immunotherapy. The chain's CDR3 is CASSFRQLPSTDTQYF. The CDR3 DNA is TGCGCCAGCAGCTTTCGGCAACTACCTAGCACAGATACGCAGTATTTT.